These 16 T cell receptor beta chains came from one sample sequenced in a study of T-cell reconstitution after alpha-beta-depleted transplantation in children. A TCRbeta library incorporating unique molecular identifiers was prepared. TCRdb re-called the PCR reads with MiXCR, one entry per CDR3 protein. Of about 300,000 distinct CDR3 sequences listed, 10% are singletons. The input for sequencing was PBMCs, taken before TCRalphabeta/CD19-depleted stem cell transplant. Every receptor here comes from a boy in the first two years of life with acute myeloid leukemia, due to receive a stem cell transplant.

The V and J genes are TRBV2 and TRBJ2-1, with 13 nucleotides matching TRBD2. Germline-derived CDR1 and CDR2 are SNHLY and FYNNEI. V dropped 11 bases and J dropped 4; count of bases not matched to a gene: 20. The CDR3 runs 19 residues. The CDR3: CACCGEGLAGLIRYNEQFF. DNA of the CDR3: TGTGCCTGCTGTGGCGAGGGACTAGCGGGACTAATCCGTTACAATGAGCAGTTCTTC.

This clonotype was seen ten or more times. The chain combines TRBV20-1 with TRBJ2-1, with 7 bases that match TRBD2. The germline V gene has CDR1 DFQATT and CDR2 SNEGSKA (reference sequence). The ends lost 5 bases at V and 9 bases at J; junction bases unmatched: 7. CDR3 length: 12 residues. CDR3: CSAYRAGLEQFF. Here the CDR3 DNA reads TGCAGTGCTTATAGAGCGGGACTTGAGCAGTTCTTC.

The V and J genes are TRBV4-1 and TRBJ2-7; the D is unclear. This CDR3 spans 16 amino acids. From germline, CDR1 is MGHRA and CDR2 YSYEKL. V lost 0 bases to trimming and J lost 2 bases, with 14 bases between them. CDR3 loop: CASSQDRARSTYEQYF. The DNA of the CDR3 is TGCGCCAGCAGCCAAGATCGGGCTAGATCGACCTACGAGCAGTACTTC.

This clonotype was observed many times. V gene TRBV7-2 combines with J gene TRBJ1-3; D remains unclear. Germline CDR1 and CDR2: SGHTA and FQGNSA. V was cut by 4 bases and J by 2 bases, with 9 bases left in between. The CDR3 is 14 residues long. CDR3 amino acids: CASSSLSTGNTIYF. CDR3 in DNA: TGTGCCAGCAGCTCCCTCAGTACTGGAAACACCATATATTTT.

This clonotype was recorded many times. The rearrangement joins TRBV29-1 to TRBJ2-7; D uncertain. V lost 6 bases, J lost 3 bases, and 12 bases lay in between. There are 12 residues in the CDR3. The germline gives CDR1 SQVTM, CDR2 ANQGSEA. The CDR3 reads CSVTTMYYEQYF. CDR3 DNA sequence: TGCAGCGTGACGACGATGTACTACGAGCAGTACTTC.

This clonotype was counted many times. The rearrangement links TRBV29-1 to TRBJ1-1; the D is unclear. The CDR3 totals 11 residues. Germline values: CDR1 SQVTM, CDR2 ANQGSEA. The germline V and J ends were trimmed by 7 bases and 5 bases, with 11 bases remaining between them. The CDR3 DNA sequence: TGCAGCGACCTAAGAGGGACTGAAGCTTTCTTT. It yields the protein CSDLRGTEAFF.

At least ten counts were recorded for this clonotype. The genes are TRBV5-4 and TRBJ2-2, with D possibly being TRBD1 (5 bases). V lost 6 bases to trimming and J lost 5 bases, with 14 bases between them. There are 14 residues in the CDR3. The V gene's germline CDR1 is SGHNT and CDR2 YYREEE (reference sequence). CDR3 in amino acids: CASIFDSRTGELFF. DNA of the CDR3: TGTGCCAGCATCTTTGACAGCAGGACCGGGGAGCTGTTTTTT.

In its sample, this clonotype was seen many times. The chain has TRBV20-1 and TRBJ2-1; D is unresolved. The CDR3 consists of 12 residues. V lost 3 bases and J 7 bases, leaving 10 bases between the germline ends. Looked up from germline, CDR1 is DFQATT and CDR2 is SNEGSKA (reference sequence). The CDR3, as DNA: TGCAGTGCTAGCTGGTTGGGGAATGAGCAGTTCTTC. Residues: CSASWLGNEQFF.

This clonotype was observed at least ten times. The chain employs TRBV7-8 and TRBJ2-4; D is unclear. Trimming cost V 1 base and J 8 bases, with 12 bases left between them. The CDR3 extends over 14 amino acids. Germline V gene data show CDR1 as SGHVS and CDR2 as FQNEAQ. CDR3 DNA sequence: TGTGCCAGCAGCTTAGACGGCAGGTCGGACATTCAGTACTTC. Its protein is CASSLDGRSDIQYF.

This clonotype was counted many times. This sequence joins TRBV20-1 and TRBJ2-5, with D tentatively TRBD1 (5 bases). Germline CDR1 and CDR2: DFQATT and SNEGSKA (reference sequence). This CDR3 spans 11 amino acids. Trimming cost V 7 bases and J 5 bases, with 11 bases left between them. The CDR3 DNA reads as TGCAGTGTCCTACGACAGGAGACCCAGTACTTC. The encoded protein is CSVLRQETQYF.

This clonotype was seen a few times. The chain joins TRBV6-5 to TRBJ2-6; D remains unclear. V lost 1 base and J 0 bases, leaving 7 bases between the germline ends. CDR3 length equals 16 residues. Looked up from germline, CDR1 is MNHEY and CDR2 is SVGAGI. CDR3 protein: CASSYWQPSGANVLTF. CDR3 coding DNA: TGTGCCAGCAGTTACTGGCAGCCCTCTGGGGCCAACGTCCTGACTTTC.

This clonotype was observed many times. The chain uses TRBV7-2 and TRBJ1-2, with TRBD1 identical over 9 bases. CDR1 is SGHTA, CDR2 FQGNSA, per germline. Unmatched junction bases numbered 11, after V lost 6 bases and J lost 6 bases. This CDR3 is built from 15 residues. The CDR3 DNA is TGTGCCAGCAGACCTACAGGGGGCGGGTTCAATGGCTACACCTTC. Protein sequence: CASRPTGGGFNGYTF.

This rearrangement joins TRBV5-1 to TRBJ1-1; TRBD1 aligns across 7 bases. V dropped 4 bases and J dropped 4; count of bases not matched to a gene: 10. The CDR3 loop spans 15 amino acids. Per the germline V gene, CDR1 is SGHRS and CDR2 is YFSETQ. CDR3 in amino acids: CASSVLGTVGTEAFF. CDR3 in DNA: TGCGCCAGCAGCGTGCTTGGGACAGTGGGCACTGAAGCTTTCTTT.

The CDR3 sequence: CASSPPLERADEQFF. In nucleotides, the CDR3 is TGTGCCAGCAGCCCGCCACTTGAGAGGGCTGATGAGCAGTTCTTC. The gene calls are TRBV11-2 and TRBJ2-1; the D gene is possibly TRBD2 (5 bases). The V gene lost 5 bases and the J gene lost 8 bases, with 19 bases spanning the gap. CDR1 is SGHAT, CDR2 FQNNGV, per germline. This CDR3 has 15 residues. The full variable domain, in which reference TRBV11-2 and TRBJ2-1 provide the parts outside the CDR3, is EAGVAQSPRYKIIEKRQSVAFWCNPISGHATLYWYQQILGQGPKLLIQFQNNGVVDDSQLPKDRFSAERLKGVDSTLKIQPAKLEDSAVYLCASSPPLERADEQFFGPGTRLTVL.

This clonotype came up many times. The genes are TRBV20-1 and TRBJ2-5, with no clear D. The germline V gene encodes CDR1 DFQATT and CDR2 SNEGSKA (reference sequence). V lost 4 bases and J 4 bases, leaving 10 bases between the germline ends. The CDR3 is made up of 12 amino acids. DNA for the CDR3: TGCAGTGCTAAAACCTCAACAGAGACCCAGTACTTC. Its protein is CSAKTSTETQYF.

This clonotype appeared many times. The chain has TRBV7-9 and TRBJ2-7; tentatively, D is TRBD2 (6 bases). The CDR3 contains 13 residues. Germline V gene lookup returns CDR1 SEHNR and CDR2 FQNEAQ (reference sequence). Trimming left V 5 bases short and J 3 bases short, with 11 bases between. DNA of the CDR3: TGTGCCAGCAGCGGGGGACTTATCTACGAGCAGTACTTC. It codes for CASSGGLIYEQYF.